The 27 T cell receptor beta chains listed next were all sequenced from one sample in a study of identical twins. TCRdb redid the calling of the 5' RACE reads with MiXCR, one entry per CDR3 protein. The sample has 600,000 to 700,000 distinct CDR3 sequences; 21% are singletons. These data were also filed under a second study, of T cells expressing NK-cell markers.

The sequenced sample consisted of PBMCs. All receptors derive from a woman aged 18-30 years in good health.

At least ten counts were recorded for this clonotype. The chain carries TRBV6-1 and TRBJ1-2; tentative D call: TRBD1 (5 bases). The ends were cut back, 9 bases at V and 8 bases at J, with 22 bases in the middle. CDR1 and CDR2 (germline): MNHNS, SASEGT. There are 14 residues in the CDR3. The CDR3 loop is CASRRGREVLGYTF. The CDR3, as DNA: TGTGCCAGTCGGAGAGGCAGGGAAGTTTTAGGCTACACCTTC.

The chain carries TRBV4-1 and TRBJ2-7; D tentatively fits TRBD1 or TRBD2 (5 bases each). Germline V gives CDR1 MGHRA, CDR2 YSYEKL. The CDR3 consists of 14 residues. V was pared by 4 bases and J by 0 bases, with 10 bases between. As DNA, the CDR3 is TGCGCCAGCAGCCTCGGGGCTCTCTCCTACGAGCAGTACTTC. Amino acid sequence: CASSLGALSYEQYF.

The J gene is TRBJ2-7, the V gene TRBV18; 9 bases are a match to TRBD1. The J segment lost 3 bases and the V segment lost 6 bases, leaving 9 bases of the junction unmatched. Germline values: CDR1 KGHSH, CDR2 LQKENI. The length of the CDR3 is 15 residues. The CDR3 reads CASSDRDRDNYEQYF. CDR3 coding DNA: TGTGCCAGCTCCGACCGGGACAGGGACAACTACGAGCAGTACTTC.

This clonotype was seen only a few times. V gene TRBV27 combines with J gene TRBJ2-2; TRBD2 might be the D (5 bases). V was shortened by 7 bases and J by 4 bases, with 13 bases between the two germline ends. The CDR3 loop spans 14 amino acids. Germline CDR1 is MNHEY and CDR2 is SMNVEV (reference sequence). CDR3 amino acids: CASTSGDFTGELFF. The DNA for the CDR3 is TGTGCCAGCACCTCCGGGGATTTCACCGGGGAGCTGTTTTTT.

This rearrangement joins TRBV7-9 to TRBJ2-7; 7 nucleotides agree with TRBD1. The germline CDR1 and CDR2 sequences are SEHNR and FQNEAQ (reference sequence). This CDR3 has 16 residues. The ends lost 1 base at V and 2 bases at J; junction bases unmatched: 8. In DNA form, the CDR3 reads TGTGCCAGCAGCTTAGACAGGGGAAAGGGGGCCTACGAGCAGTACTTC. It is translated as CASSLDRGKGAYEQYF.

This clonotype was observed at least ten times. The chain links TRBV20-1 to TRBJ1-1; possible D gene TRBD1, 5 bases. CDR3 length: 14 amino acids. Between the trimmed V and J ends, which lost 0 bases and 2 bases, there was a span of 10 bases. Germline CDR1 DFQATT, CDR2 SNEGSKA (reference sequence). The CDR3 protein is CSARDLRTNTEAFF. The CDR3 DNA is TGCAGTGCTAGAGACCTCAGGACAAACACTGAAGCTTTCTTT.

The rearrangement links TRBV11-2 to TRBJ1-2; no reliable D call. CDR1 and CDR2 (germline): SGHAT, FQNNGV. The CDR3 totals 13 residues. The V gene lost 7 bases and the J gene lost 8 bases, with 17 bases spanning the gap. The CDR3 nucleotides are TGTGCCAGCACGTTGACCGGTGCGTGGGGCTACACCTTC. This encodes CASTLTGAWGYTF.

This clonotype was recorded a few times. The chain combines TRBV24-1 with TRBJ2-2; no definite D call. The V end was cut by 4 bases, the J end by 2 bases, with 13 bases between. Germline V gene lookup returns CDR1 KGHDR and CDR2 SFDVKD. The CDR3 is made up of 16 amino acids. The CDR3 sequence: CATSDRREDNTGELFF. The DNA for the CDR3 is TGTGCCACCAGTGACCGCCGCGAGGACAACACCGGGGAGCTGTTTTTT.

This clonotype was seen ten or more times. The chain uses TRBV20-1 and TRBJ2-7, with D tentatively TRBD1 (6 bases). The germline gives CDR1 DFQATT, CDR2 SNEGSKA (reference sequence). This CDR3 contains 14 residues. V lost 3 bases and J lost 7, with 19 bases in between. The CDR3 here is CSARNRDTRREQYF. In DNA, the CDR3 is TGCAGTGCTAGGAACCGGGACACTCGTCGGGAGCAGTACTTC.

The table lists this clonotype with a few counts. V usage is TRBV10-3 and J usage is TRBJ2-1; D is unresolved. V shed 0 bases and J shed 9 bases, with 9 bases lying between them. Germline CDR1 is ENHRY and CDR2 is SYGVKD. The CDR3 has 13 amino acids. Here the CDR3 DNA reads TGTGCCATCAGTGAGTCCGAAACTACTGAGCAGTTCTTC. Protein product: CAISESETTEQFF.

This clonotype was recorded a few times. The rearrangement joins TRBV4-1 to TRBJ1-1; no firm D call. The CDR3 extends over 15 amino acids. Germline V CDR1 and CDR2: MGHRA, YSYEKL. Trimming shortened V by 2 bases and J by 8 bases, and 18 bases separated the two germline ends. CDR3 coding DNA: TGCGCCAGCAGCCAAATCACGAGCCGGGAGCTCGAAGCTTTCTTT. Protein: CASSQITSRELEAFF.

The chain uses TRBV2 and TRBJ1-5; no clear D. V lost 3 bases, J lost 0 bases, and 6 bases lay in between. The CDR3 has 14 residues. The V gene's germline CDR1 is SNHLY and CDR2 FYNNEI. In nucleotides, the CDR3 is TGTGCCAGCAGTGACCTCGTTAGCAATCAGCCCCAGCATTTT. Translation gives CASSDLVSNQPQHF.

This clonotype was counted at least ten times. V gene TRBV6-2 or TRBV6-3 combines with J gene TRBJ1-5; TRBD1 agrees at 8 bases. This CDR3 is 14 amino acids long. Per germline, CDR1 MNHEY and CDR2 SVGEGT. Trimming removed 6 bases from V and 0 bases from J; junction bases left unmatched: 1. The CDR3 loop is CASRGQGSNQPQHF. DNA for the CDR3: TGTGCCAGCAGAGGACAGGGTAGCAATCAGCCCCAGCATTTT.

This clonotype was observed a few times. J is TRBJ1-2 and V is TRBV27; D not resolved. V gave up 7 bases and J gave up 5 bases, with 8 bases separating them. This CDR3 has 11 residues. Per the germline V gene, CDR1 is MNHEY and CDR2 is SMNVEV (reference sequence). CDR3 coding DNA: TGTGCCAGCAAAGGGCAGTATGGCTACACCTTC. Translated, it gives CASKGQYGYTF.

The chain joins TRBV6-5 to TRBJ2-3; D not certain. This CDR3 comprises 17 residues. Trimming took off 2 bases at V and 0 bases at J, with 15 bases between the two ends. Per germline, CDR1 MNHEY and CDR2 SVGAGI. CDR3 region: CASSYKLLSSSTDTQYF. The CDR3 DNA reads TGTGCCAGCAGTTACAAACTACTATCCTCCAGCACAGATACGCAGTATTTT.

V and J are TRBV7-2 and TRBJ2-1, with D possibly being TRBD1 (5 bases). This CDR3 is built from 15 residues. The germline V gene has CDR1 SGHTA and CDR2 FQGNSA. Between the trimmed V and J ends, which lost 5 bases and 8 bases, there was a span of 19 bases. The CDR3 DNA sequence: TGTGCCAGCAGCCTACTTGTTGAGGACACGGATGAGCAGTTCTTC. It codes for CASSLLVEDTDEQFF.

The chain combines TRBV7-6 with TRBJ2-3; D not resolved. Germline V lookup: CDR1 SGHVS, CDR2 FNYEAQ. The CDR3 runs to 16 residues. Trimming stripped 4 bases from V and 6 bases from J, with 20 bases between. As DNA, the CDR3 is TGTGCCAGCAGCTCCCTTAGGGCCGAGGATTTCGATACGCAGTATTTT. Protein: CASSSLRAEDFDTQYF.

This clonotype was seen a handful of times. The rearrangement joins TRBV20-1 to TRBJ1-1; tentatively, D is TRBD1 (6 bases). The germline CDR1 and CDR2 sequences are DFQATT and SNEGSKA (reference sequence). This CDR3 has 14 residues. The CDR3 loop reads CKVLGGTSNTEAFF. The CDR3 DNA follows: TGCAAAGTTTTGGGGGGGACATCGAACACTGAAGCTTTCTTT.

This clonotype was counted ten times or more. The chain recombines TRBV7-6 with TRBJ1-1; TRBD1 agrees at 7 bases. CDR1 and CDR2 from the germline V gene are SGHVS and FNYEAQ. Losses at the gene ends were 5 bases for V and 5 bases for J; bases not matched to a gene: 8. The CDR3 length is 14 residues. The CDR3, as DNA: TGTGCCAGCAGCCCAGGACAGGTCGGGACTGAAGCTTTCTTT. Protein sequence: CASSPGQVGTEAFF.

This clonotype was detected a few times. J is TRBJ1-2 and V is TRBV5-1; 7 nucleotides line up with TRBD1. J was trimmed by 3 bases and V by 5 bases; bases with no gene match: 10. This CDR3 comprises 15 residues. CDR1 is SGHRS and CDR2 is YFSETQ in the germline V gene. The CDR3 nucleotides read TGCGCCAGCAGGACAGGGCCGGCGGTGGACTATGGCTACACCTTC. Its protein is CASRTGPAVDYGYTF.

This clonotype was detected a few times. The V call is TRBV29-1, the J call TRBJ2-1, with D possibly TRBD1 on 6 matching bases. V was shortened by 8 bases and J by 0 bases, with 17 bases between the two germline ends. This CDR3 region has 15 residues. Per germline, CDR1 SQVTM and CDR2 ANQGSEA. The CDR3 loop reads CSTGRGWSSYNEQFF. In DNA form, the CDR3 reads TGCAGCACTGGTAGGGGGTGGAGCTCCTACAATGAGCAGTTCTTC.

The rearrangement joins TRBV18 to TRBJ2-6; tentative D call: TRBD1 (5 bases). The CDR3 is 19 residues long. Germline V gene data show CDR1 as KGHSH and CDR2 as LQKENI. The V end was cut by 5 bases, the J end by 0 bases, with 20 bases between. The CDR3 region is CASSAAYQGGGSGANVLTF. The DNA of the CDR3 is TGTGCCAGCTCAGCGGCGTATCAGGGTGGTGGCTCTGGGGCCAACGTCCTGACTTTC.

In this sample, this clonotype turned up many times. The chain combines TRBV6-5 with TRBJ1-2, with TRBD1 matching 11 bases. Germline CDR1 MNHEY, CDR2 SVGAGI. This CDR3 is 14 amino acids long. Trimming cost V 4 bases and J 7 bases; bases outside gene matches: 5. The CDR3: CASSFPGTGGGYTF. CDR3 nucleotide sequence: TGTGCCAGCAGTTTCCCCGGGACAGGGGGTGGCTACACCTTC.

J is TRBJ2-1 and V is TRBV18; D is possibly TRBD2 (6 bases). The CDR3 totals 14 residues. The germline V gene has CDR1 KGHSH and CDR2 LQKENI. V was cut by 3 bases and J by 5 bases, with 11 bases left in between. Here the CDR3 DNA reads TGTGCCAGCTCACCTGCGACGGGAGACAATGAGCAGTTCTTC. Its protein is CASSPATGDNEQFF. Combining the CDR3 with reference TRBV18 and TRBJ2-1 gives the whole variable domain NAGVMQNPRHLVRRRGQEARLRCSPMKGHSHVYWYRQLPEEGLKFMVYLQKENIIDESGMPKERFSAEFPKEGPSILRIQQVVRGDSAAYFCASSPATGDNEQFFGPGTRLTVL.

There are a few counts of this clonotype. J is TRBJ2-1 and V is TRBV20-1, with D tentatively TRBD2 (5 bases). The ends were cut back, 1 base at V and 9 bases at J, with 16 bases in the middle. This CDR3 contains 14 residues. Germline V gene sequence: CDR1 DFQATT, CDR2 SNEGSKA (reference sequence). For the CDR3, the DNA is TGCAGTGCTAGAGTATACAAGAGGGAAGGTGAGCAGTTCTTC. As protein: CSARVYKREGEQFF.

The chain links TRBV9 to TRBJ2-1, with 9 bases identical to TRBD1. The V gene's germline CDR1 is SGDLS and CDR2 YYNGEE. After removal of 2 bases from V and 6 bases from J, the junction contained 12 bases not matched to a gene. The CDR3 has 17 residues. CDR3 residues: CASSVQTSGTGINEQFF. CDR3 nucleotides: TGTGCCAGCAGCGTCCAAACCTCCGGGACAGGGATCAATGAGCAGTTCTTC.

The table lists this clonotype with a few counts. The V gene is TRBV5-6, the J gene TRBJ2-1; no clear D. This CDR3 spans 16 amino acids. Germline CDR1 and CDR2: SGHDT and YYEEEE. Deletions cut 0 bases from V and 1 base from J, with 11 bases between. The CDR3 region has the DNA TGTGCCAGCAGCTTGGTGCAGCTTAGTTCCTACAATGAGCAGTTCTTC. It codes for CASSLVQLSSYNEQFF.